This T cell receptor (beta chain) emerged from a study of blood T cell repertoires in COVID-19. Study background: T cells, B-cell-depleted T cells, or PBMCs supplied cDNA or gDNA.

Sequencing used immunoSEQ multiplex PCR; TCRdb keeps in-frame clones, though not all of them. In the table there are some 150,000 clones, over 75% of which are singletons. Germline V gene data show CDR1 as LGHNA and CDR2 as YNFKEQ. This CDR3 has 14 amino acids. The V and J ends lost 4 bases and 0 bases respectively, with 9 bases between them. The chain couples TRBV4-2 to TRBJ1-1; tentatively, D is TRBD1 (6 bases). The TCR sequence derives from a man aged 55 to 70 who had recovered from COVID-19. Material for sequencing was peripheral blood. The CDR3 nucleotides are TGTGCCAGCAGCCCGGGACAATTGAACACTGAAGCTTTCTTT. Its translation is CASSPGQLNTEAFF.